This T cell receptor (beta chain) was recovered during a study of response to subunit inactivated influenza vaccine. Broader study findings: After each seasonal influenza vaccination, few new T cells are recruited, the authors suggested.

TCRdb redid the calling of the RT-PCR reads with MiXCR, one entry per CDR3 protein. This table holds under 500,000 distinct CDR3 sequences, 11% found once. The CDR3 has 20 residues. V was trimmed by 2 bases and J by 0 bases, leaving 22 bases between them. Germline V lookup: CDR1 SGHDN, CDR2 FVKESK. At least ten counts were recorded for this clonotype. Its target is unknown. The starting material was PBMCs from blood, obtained around seven weeks after vaccination. This rearrangement joins TRBV14 to TRBJ2-2; either TRBD1 or TRBD2 may fit D (5 bases each). This receptor was identified in a man aged 45-65 years who received an inactivated influenza vaccine. The CDR3 DNA sequence: TGTGCCAGCAGCCAATTTCGTCGTCCATTGCAGGGACCGAACACCGGGGAGCTGTTTTTT. This translates into CASSQFRRPLQGPNTGELFF.